One sample yielded the 8 T cell receptor beta chains listed below, sequenced in a study of CD8+CD57+ T cells in acquired aplastic anemia. Both TCR beta VDJ combination and CDR3 sequence profiling were carried out. Genomic DNA was the template for this profiling. TCRdb re-analysed the reads in MiXCR, keeping a single row per CDR3 protein. Of some 42,000 distinct CDR3 sequences listed, 68% are singletons. Sequenced sample: sorted CD4+, CD8+, or CD8+CD57+ T cells (not recorded which) from PBMCs. The receptor set was obtained from a human donor in good health, serving as a control.

The CDR3 sequence: CASSIAETGYYGYTF. CDR3 DNA sequence: TGTGCCAGTAGTATCGCCGAGACAGGCTACTATGGCTACACCTTC. This rearrangement joins TRBV19 to TRBJ1-2, with TRBD1 as a possible D gene (6 bases). This CDR3 has 15 residues. The germline gives CDR1 LNHDA, CDR2 SQIVND (reference sequence). V lost 3 bases, J lost 3 bases, and 14 bases lay in between.

The chain combines TRBV5-1 with TRBJ1-1; D is undetermined. Looked up from germline, CDR1 is SGHRS and CDR2 is YFSETQ. The CDR3 covers 13 residues. V was pared by 4 bases and J by 0 bases, with 7 bases between. CDR3 nucleotides: TGCGCCAGCAGCGCGTCGGTGAACACTGAAGCTTTCTTT. Its protein is CASSASVNTEAFF.

The chain's CDR3 is CASSILSGTGEQYF. DNA for the CDR3: TGTGCCAGCAGCATTTTATCCGGGACAGGCGAGCAGTACTTC. The V gene is TRBV7-9, the J gene TRBJ2-7, with TRBD1 matching 8 bases. CDR1 is SEHNR and CDR2 is FQNEAQ in the germline V gene (reference sequence). The CDR3 has 14 residues. Germline trimming cut 5 bases from V and 6 bases from J; bases unmatched to any gene: 9.

The gene calls are TRBV5-1 and TRBJ2-1; D is undetermined. V lost 1 base, J lost 3 bases, and 5 bases lay in between. CDR3 length: 13 residues. Germline-derived CDR1 and CDR2 are SGHRS and YFSETQ. CDR3 loop: CASSLTSYNEQFF. The CDR3 nucleotides read TGCGCCAGCAGCTTGACGAGCTACAATGAGCAGTTCTTC.

The rearrangement joins TRBV6-2 or TRBV6-3 to TRBJ2-4; D possibly corresponds to TRBD1 (6 bases). Germline V gene sequence: CDR1 MNHEY, CDR2 SVGEGT. With 3 bases removed from V and 6 bases from J, the gap between germline ends came to 18 bases. The CDR3 covers 16 residues. The CDR3 sequence: CASSYVRDTGGNIQYF. In DNA, the CDR3 is TGTGCCAGCAGTTATGTAAGGGACACTGGGGGAAACATTCAGTACTTC.

A remark on this clonotype: One end of the junction varies from germline; a read error may be responsible. V usage is TRBV7-6 and J usage is TRBJ2-5; 7 positions match TRBD2. This CDR3 comprises 13 residues. Germline-derived CDR1 and CDR2 are SGHVS and FNYEAQ. This chain's CDR3 is CASSRSSGETQYF. The CDR3 bases are TGCGCCAGCAGCCGTAGTAGCGGGGAGACCCAGTACTTC.

This clonotype was seen at least ten times. This chain links TRBV20-1 with TRBJ2-2, with TRBD1 as a possible D gene (6 bases). The CDR3 has 13 amino acids. The germline CDR1 and CDR2 sequences are DFQATT and SNEGSKA (reference sequence). The V gene lost 4 bases and the J gene lost 4 bases, with 10 bases spanning the gap. CDR3 residues: CSANARGTGELFF. The CDR3 nucleotides are TGCAGTGCTAACGCCAGGGGCACCGGGGAGCTGTTTTTT.

This clonotype was counted once. The chain couples TRBV19 to TRBJ1-1; D is possibly TRBD1 (6 bases). Trimming shortened V by 6 bases and J by 4 bases, and 12 bases separated the two germline ends. Germline lookup yields CDR1 LNHDA and CDR2 SQIVND (reference sequence). This CDR3 has 13 amino acids. The CDR3 DNA reads as TGTGCCAGTAGGGAGGGGGGAAGCACTGAAGCTTTCTTT. Its protein is CASREGGSTEAFF. The full variable domain, in which reference TRBV19 and TRBJ1-1 provide the parts outside the CDR3, is DGGITQSPKYLFRKEGQNVTLSCEQNLNHDAMYWYRQDPGQGLRLIYYSQIVNDFQKGDIAEGYSVSREKKESFPLTVTSAQKNPTAFYLCASREGGSTEAFFGQGTRLTVV.